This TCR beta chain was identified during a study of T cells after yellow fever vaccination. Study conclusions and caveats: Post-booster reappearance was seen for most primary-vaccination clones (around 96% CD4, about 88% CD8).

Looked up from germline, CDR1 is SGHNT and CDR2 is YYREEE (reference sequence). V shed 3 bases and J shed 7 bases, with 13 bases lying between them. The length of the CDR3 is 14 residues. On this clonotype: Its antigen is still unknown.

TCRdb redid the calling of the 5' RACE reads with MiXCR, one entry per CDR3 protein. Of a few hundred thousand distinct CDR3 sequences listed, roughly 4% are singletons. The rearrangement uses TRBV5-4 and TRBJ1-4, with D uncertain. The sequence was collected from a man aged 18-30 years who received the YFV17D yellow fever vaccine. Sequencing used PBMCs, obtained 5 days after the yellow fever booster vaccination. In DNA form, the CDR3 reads TGTGCCAGCAGCTCGACGGGGTTGTCTGAAAAACTGTTTTTT. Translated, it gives CASSSTGLSEKLFF.